This TCR beta chain derives from a study of cytomegalovirus exposure and HLA in healthy donors (TCRdb year 2017). Context from the whole study: An earlier analysis of around 600 of the donors reported about 290 Gb of sequence data and 117 million unique TCR beta sequences from about 200 million T cells. Roughly 300 gigabases of sequencing data and around 85 million unique TCR sequences made up an early release that covered approximately 650 HLA-typed donors. Of the approximately 400 genotyped donors, less than 85% were placed in the genetic ancestry cluster associated with self-reported Caucasian donors. The aim of the study was to test whether cataloging public T cell receptors could identify signatures of past pathogen exposure. The study profiled the T cell repertoires of more than 500 subjects by immunosequencing and related them to cytomegalovirus serostatus. In addition to the first cohort of 666 subjects, a separate validation cohort of some 120 different subjects was used. To predict cytomegalovirus infection status, the study combined high-throughput TCR immunosequencing, statistical association of individual TCRs with disease status, and machine learning. A later analysis re-analyzed previously published TCR beta repertoires from roughly 690 donors and added high-resolution HLA genotyping to study TCR occurrence patterns. Rather than drawing on any new phenotypic data, the later analysis identified candidate immune exposures from TCR beta sequences and the way those sequences occurred across donors. To decide whether each TCR beta V gene segment behaved as functional or pseudogenic, an earlier analysis of 587 of the donors relied on high-throughput TCR beta sequencing. Alongside the repertoire data, information on donor age, sex, ethnicity and CMV serostatus was compiled. In a later genetic analysis, genome-wide SNP genotypes for 398 of the 666 donors were used, and that subset was treated as a discovery cohort. Every repertoire in the discovery cohort had been generated on one and the same sequencing platform. HLA typing included class I and class II loci at four-digit resolution. The number of donors typed differed by locus, with roughly 629-640 for A, B, C, DRB1 and DQB1, over 500 for DQA1, 600 to 610 for DPA1, and under 490 for DPB1. A handful of DR-DQ haplotypes were handled as single units for association and clustering because linkage in the cohort was strong. Among some 410 genotyped donors of the cohort, an average of about 240,000 unique TCR beta nucleotide sequences was sequenced per donor, of which 15% to 20% were non-productive.

Preparation of the library involved the immunoSEQ multiplex PCR assay. The multiplex PCR relied on a mix of 60 forward primers for TCR Vbeta segments and 13 reverse primers for TCR Jbeta segments. The CDR3 region of rearranged TCR beta genes was amplified from genomic DNA by a multiplex PCR assay. Amplified TCR beta libraries were sequenced as 87-base-pair reads on the Illumina HiSeq System. On the study's bioinformatics: A later analysis counted some 80 million unique TCR beta chains across the 650 to 800 repertoires, and some 11 million of these chains were shared by at least two donors. To remove PCR and sequencing errors, raw reads were error-corrected and collapsed into unique sequences using a nearest-neighbor algorithm that merged closely related sequences. To assign V, D and J gene segments, CDR3 sequences were aligned to IMGT reference sequences. Each retained sequence needed at least a six-nucleotide match to both a V gene segment and a J gene segment. A rearrangement counted as productive if the CDR3 had no stop codons and remained in frame with V and J, and every other rearrangement counted as non-productive. Following IMGT convention, CDR3 was defined as the stretch from the second conserved V-encoded cysteine to the conserved J-encoded phenylalanine. The earlier analysis of 500 to 750 of the donors excluded any sequence lacking an unambiguous match to a single V gene segment. In an earlier analysis of approximately 610 of the donors, V segments were called functional above 56.7% productive rearrangements and were called segregating when the between-donor standard deviation exceeded 5%. To diagnose cytomegalovirus status from the catalog of TCR beta chain sequences, a statistical classification framework was built. V and J gene assignment, in a later analysis, came from comparing TCR nucleotide sequences with IMGT/GENE-DB human TR gene sequences. A later analysis assigned CDR3 sequences and most-parsimonious VDJ recombination scenarios with the TCRdist pipeline. A later analysis defined each TCR beta chain by its CDR3 amino acid sequence plus V-gene family, and excluded reads lacking a unique V-gene family. As a way to deal with suspected cross-contamination and a sequencing artifact, a later analysis dropped hundreds of nucleotide sequences that were highly shared and had low generation probability. For each public chain, a later analysis derived a clonal expansion index from normalized ranks of inferred template counts within each repertoire. In a later analysis, generation probabilities were computed with a VDJ recombination model fitted to out-of-frame rearrangements, and the resulting probabilities were checked against IGoR. Hypergeometric tests were used in a later analysis to score TCR-TCR, TCR-HLA and TCR-CMV co-occurrence, with a repertoire-size bias correction applied to the TCR pairs. False discovery rates were estimated in a later analysis by permuting HLA or CMV assignments 20 times. A later analysis grouped co-occurring TCRs with DBSCAN, adding TCRdist sequence similarity when clustering within HLA-allele-positive subsets. Co-occurrence clustering excluded repertoires with fewer than 30,000 or more than 120,000 public chains, plus five with anomalous nucleotide sharing. TCRdb carries this immuneACCESS record with in-frame sequences only. Its versions omit some clonotypes, under half of them owing to an unresolved V gene in the studies checked, with the rest unexplained. For V, J and clone size, that table is used; D and trimming come from the DNA. This sample lists about 200,000 clones; approximately 78% were detected once. Roughly an eighth of the sample is held by the ten biggest clonotypes.

The cohort consisted of 666 healthy bone marrow donors. Cohort members were all nominally healthy when sampled, although unrecorded immune exposures were likely present. The donor tested CMV seropositive and was one of the 289 seropositive cohort members. A peripheral blood sample was collected from each donor, and TCR beta sequencing was performed on peripheral blood mononuclear cells. Genomic DNA was extracted from the blood cell samples with the Qiagen DNeasy Blood Extraction Kit. On this clone itself: Its antigen is currently not known. Per-base quality was not reported, and no clone a single base away is much larger than it.

Overall study results and their limits: The study listed 150 to 200 TCR beta chains as associated with cytomegalovirus. A further reported finding was that TCR beta sequences accurately predicted the HLA-A and HLA-B alleles for most subjects in the first cohort. In an earlier analysis of some 550 of the donors, most TCR beta V segments were observed in productive rearrangements about 87% or about 30% of the time, broadly matching IMGT annotations. In a later analysis, TCR association rates were found to vary across HLA loci, with the most associated TCRs seen for DRB1 alleles and the fewest for HLA-C alleles. Most TCR sequences were seen in very few donors, while some public TCRs were found in many individuals. According to the authors, the approach could potentially be generalized to other disease states and immunological phenotypes. An association between a missense DCLRE1C variant and V-gene and J-gene trimming of TCR beta chains was found in a later genetic analysis and replicated in an independent cohort. When HLA alleles, especially DR and DQ, strongly co-occurred, TCR associations were difficult to assign to individual alleles. Because HLA typing was unavailable for some donors at each locus, only the typed subset was used in association tests. A cluster of highly shared sequence variants was judged likely to represent a technical artifact of the sequencing pipeline. Because counts were too low, about 15 rarely observed V segments, including chromosome 9 orphons, were left out of the earlier analysis of some 600 of the donors. CMV serostatus was the only immune exposure information available for the cohort. A later analysis associated roughly 17,000 TCR beta sequences with specific HLA alleles at a false discovery rate of 0.05. In vitro tests confirmed that three of the cytomegalovirus-associated TCR beta chains recognize cytomegalovirus antigens. In a later analysis, HLA-associated TCR beta chains were found to be more clonally expanded and to have lower generation probabilities than equally common non-associated chains. Some IMGT-functional V segments, including TRBV6-2 and TRBV6-3, could not be distinguished by the 87-base-pair reads and were therefore excluded. According to a later analysis, most CMV-associated TCR beta chains appeared to be HLA-restricted, and the HLA associations seemed to be driven largely by CMV exposure. According to a later genetic analysis, donors in an Asian-associated ancestry cluster had fewer N-insertions in productive TCRs than the approximately 700-donor mean. In both the original and validation cohorts, the classifier was reported to diagnose cytomegalovirus status with high specificity and sensitivity. Sequencing depth was assumed to be roughly uniform across donors in the presence/absence analyses, though that assumption may not hold. In a later analysis, several top co-occurrence clusters were reported to appear linked to parvovirus B19, influenza, CMV and Epstein-Barr virus. Only TCR beta chains were sequenced in this cohort, and the absence of alpha or paired-chain data limited detectable features. Linkage disequilibrium might explain the correlated functional status among segregating V segments, but an unknown experimental factor could not be excluded.

The V end gives up 5 bases and the J end 6 bases, leaving 17 bases in the junction not matched to a gene. The germline V gene provides CDR1 SGHTA and CDR2 FQGNSA. The CDR3 has 17 amino acids, counting the end cysteine and phenylalanine. Only CDR3 DNA is held: 51 bases, read in frame from base 1. The clonotype was recovered from a woman aged 30 to 39 in good health and CMV-seropositive. The sample consisted of PBMCs. The receptor chain draws on TRBV7-2 and TRBJ2-3; a stretch of 7 junction bases matches TRBD1. The CDR3 has the sequence CASSPYGRARGSDTQYF. The sequenced DNA: TGTGCCAGCAGCCCTTACGGCCGGGCCAGGGGGTCGGATACGCAGTATTTT. The entire variable domain, with the stretches around the CDR3 drawn from the reference TRBV7-2 and TRBJ2-3 proteins, is GAGVSQSPSNKVTEKGKDVELRCDPISGHTALYWYRQSLGQGLEFLIYFQGNSAPDKSGLPSDRFSAERTGGSVSTLTIQRTQQEDSAVYLCASSPYGRARGSDTQYFGPGTRLTVL.